The rows below give T cell receptor beta chains drawn from one sample of a study of T-cell reconstitution after alpha-beta-depleted transplantation in children. MiXCR, run by TCRdb on the PCR reads, gives a single entry per CDR3 protein. The sample has just over 70,000 distinct CDR3 sequences; around 7.9% are singletons. The specimen comprised PBMCs from the stem cell graft donor, sampled from the stem cell graft. These receptors originate from a human donor who donated a stem cell graft to a child with acute lymphoblastic leukemia. Each CDR3 is given with its conserved first and last residue. A D gene is named only where the DNA matches it firmly. Clone size appears in some rows only: once, few, many, or a class for an expanded clone.

clone size: many
D gene: -
V gene: TRBV3-1
J gene: TRBJ2-7
CDR3 protein: CASSPLGGYEQYF
CDR3 DNA: TGTGCCAGCAGCCCCCTCGGAGGGTACGAGCAGTACTTC

clone size: -
D gene: -
V gene: TRBV5-5
J gene: TRBJ1-2
CDR3 protein: CASSPDRERYTF
CDR3 DNA: TGTGCCAGCAGCCCGGACAGAGAACGCTACACCTTC

clone size: few
D gene: TRBD2
V gene: TRBV13
J gene: TRBJ2-1
CDR3 protein: CASSLEPLAGAGIYNEQFF
CDR3 DNA: TGTGCCAGCAGCTTAGAACCCCTAGCGGGGGCTGGGATCTACAATGAGCAGTTCTTC

clone size: many
D gene: -
V gene: TRBV7-6
J gene: TRBJ2-7
CDR3 protein: CASSLAGVDEQYF
CDR3 DNA: TGTGCCAGCAGCTTAGCGGGGGTCGACGAGCAGTACTTC

clone size: -
D gene: -
V gene: TRBV12-3/TRBV12-4
J gene: TRBJ2-5
CDR3 protein: CASSTRPGHSGREETQYF
CDR3 DNA: TGTGCCAGCAGTACGAGACCGGGACACTCCGGTCGGGAGGAGACCCAGTACTTC

clone size: many
D gene: -
V gene: TRBV12-3/TRBV12-4
J gene: TRBJ1-6
CDR3 protein: CASSLSQGYNSPLHF
CDR3 DNA: TGTGCCAGCAGTTTAAGTCAGGGGTATAATTCACCCCTCCACTTT

clone size: many
D gene: -
V gene: TRBV20-1
J gene: TRBJ2-3
CDR3 protein: CSARDRRSTDTQYF
CDR3 DNA: TGCAGTGCTAGAGATCGAAGGAGCACAGATACGCAGTATTTT

clone size: many
D gene: -
V gene: TRBV20-1
J gene: TRBJ2-7
CDR3 protein: CSASAIDRTYEQYF
CDR3 DNA: TGCAGTGCCAGTGCTATCGACAGGACCTACGAGCAGTACTTC

clone size: few
D gene: TRBD1
V gene: TRBV27
J gene: TRBJ1-1
CDR3 protein: CASQDRARTEAFF
CDR3 DNA: TGTGCCAGCCAGGACAGGGCGAGAACTGAAGCTTTCTTT

clone size: -
D gene: -
V gene: TRBV10-3
J gene: TRBJ2-2
CDR3 protein: CAISESGPGAPGELF
CDR3 DNA: TGTGCCATCAGTGAGTCAGGACCGGGGGCCCCCGGGGAGCTGTTT

clone size: many
D gene: TRBD2
V gene: TRBV27
J gene: TRBJ2-7
CDR3 protein: CASSLGAGGYEQYF
CDR3 DNA: TGTGCCAGCAGTCTAGGCGCGGGAGGCTACGAGCAGTACTTC

clone size: many
D gene: TRBD1
V gene: TRBV7-9
J gene: TRBJ1-1
CDR3 protein: CASSSGQDMNTEAFF
CDR3 DNA: TGTGCCAGCAGCTCCGGACAGGACATGAACACTGAAGCTTTCTTT

clone size: many
D gene: TRBD2
V gene: TRBV27
J gene: TRBJ2-1
CDR3 protein: CASSSPLAGAAYNEQFF
CDR3 DNA: TGTGCCAGCAGTTCGCCCTTAGCGGGAGCCGCCTACAATGAGCAGTTCTTC

clone size: many
D gene: TRBD1
V gene: TRBV27
J gene: TRBJ2-1
CDR3 protein: CASASPGGSHNEQFF
CDR3 DNA: TGTGCCAGCGCCTCCCCAGGGGGCTCCCACAATGAGCAGTTCTTC

clone size: many
D gene: -
V gene: TRBV7-2
J gene: TRBJ2-3
CDR3 protein: CASSLRLGPSTDTQYF
CDR3 DNA: TGTGCCAGCAGCTTAAGACTGGGACCTAGCACAGATACGCAGTATTTT

clone size: -
D gene: TRBD1
V gene: TRBV6-1
J gene: TRBJ1-4
CDR3 protein: CALRRGRGEKLFF
CDR3 DNA: TGTGCCTTAAGGAGGGGGCGTGGTGAAAAACTGTTTTTT

clone size: many
D gene: -
V gene: TRBV27
J gene: TRBJ2-7
CDR3 protein: CASSLSRRNEQYF
CDR3 DNA: TGTGCCAGCAGTTTATCCAGGCGCAACGAGCAGTACTTC

clone size: many
D gene: -
V gene: TRBV5-6
J gene: TRBJ2-5
CDR3 protein: CASSFWRGLQETQYF
CDR3 DNA: TGTGCCAGCAGCTTCTGGAGGGGACTCCAAGAGACCCAGTACTTC

clone size: many
D gene: TRBD2
V gene: TRBV25-1
J gene: TRBJ2-3
CDR3 protein: CASSELAGAVDTQYF
CDR3 DNA: TGTGCCAGCAGTGAACTAGCGGGAGCTGTAGATACGCAGTATTTT

clone size: many
D gene: TRBD1
V gene: TRBV4-2
J gene: TRBJ2-7
CDR3 protein: CASSQDRLAGGASPPREQYF
CDR3 DNA: TGTGCCAGCAGCCAAGACCGCCTGGCAGGGGGCGCTTCCCCACCTCGGGAGCAGTACTTC

clone size: -
D gene: TRBD2
V gene: TRBV27
J gene: TRBJ2-7
CDR3 protein: CASSTSGRAPYEQYF
CDR3 DNA: TGTGCCAGCAGTACTAGCGGGAGGGCCCCCTACGAGCAGTACTTC

clone size: few
D gene: -
V gene: TRBV28
J gene: TRBJ1-2
CDR3 protein: CASSLSRARGYTF
CDR3 DNA: TGTGCCAGCAGTTTATCACGCGCGCGGGGCTACACCTTC

clone size: few
D gene: TRBD2
V gene: TRBV7-6
J gene: TRBJ2-1
CDR3 protein: CASRPDGSGSSYNEQFF
CDR3 DNA: TGTGCCAGCAGACCGGATGGGAGCGGGAGCTCCTACAATGAGCAGTTCTTC

clone size: many
D gene: -
V gene: TRBV10-3
J gene: TRBJ2-7
CDR3 protein: CAISERGNYEQYF
CDR3 DNA: TGTGCCATCAGTGAAAGAGGGAATTACGAGCAGTACTTC

clone size: many
D gene: TRBD1
V gene: TRBV12-3/TRBV12-4
J gene: TRBJ1-2
CDR3 protein: CASSSTGGAVSGYTF
CDR3 DNA: TGTGCCAGCAGTTCCACAGGGGGCGCAGTAAGCGGCTACACCTTC

clone size: -
D gene: -
V gene: TRBV11-3
J gene: TRBJ2-5
CDR3 protein: CASSLDYGTGETQYF
CDR3 DNA: TGTGCCAGCAGCTTAGACTATGGGACCGGGGAGACCCAGTACTTC

clone size: many
D gene: -
V gene: TRBV6-5
J gene: TRBJ2-3
CDR3 protein: CASSYEEGSTDTQYF
CDR3 DNA: TGTGCCAGCAGTTACGAGGAGGGGAGCACAGATACGCAGTATTTT

clone size: -
D gene: -
V gene: TRBV29-1
J gene: TRBJ2-3
CDR3 protein: CSVEIADTQYF
CDR3 DNA: TGCAGCGTTGAAATCGCAGATACGCAGTATTTT

clone size: many
D gene: TRBD1
V gene: TRBV5-8
J gene: TRBJ1-6
CDR3 protein: CASSSTGTGAGSPLHF
CDR3 DNA: TGTGCCAGCAGCTCTACCGGGACAGGGGCGGGTTCACCCCTCCACTTT

clone size: many
D gene: TRBD2
V gene: TRBV20-1
J gene: TRBJ2-1
CDR3 protein: CSARAIAGSSYNEQFF
CDR3 DNA: TGCAGTGCTAGGGCTATAGCGGGCAGCTCCTACAATGAGCAGTTCTTC

clone size: many
D gene: TRBD2
V gene: TRBV27
J gene: TRBJ2-1
CDR3 protein: CASRDPAGKGRNEQFF
CDR3 DNA: TGTGCCAGCAGGGACCCAGCGGGGAAGGGTAGGAATGAGCAGTTCTTC

clone size: many
D gene: -
V gene: TRBV18
J gene: TRBJ1-3
CDR3 protein: CASSPSDSGNTIYF
CDR3 DNA: TGTGCCAGCTCACCATCAGACTCTGGAAACACCATATATTTT

clone size: few
D gene: -
V gene: TRBV28
J gene: TRBJ2-6
CDR3 protein: CASSLWEGPSSGANVLTF
CDR3 DNA: TGTGCCAGCAGTTTATGGGAGGGGCCTTCCTCTGGGGCCAACGTCCTGACTTTC

clone size: many
D gene: TRBD2
V gene: TRBV7-2
J gene: TRBJ2-3
CDR3 protein: CASSLREGGTDTQYF
CDR3 DNA: TGTGCCAGCAGCTTACGGGAGGGCGGCACAGATACGCAGTATTTT

clone size: many
D gene: TRBD1
V gene: TRBV28
J gene: TRBJ1-2
CDR3 protein: CASSLTGANYGYTF
CDR3 DNA: TGTGCCAGCAGTTTAACAGGGGCAAACTATGGCTACACCTTC

clone size: -
D gene: -
V gene: TRBV7-2
J gene: TRBJ2-2
CDR3 protein: CASLIVTGELFF
CDR3 DNA: TGTGCCAGCTTAATCGTCACCGGGGAGCTGTTTTTT

clone size: many
D gene: -
V gene: TRBV24-1
J gene: TRBJ2-7
CDR3 protein: CATSDPGTSYEQYF
CDR3 DNA: TGTGCCACCAGTGACCCAGGGACTTCATACGAGCAGTACTTC

clone size: many
D gene: TRBD2
V gene: TRBV4-2
J gene: TRBJ2-4
CDR3 protein: CASSQADSGGAGAKNIQYF
CDR3 DNA: TGTGCCAGCAGCCAAGCGGATAGCGGGGGGGCCGGGGCCAAAAACATTCAGTACTTC

clone size: -
D gene: -
V gene: TRBV7-2
J gene: TRBJ2-3
CDR3 protein: CASSLSPFTDTQYF
CDR3 DNA: TGTGCCAGCAGCTTATCCCCCTTCACAGATACGCAGTATTTT

clone size: many
D gene: -
V gene: TRBV20-1
J gene: TRBJ1-6
CDR3 protein: CSARDPRRFSYNSPLHF
CDR3 DNA: TGCAGTGCTAGAGATCCTAGGAGATTCTCCTATAATTCACCCCTCCACTTT